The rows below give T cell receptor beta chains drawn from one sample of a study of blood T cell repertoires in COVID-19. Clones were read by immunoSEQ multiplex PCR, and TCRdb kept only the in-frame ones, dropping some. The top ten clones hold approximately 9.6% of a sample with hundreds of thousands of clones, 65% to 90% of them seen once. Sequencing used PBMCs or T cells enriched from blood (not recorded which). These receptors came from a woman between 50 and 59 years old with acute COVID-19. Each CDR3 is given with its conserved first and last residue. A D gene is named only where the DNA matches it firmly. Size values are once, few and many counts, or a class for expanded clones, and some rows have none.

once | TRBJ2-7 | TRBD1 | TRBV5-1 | TGCGCCAGCAGCTTAACCGGGACAGGGGACGAGCAGTACTTC | CASSLTGTGDEQYF
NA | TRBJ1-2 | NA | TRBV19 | TGTGCCAGCCTCCGTGACAGCTATGGCTACACCTTC | CASLRDSYGYTF
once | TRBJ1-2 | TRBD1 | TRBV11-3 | TGTGCCAGCAGCTCGGAGGTGGACAGGGGGCGGAAGGTCATTAACTATGGCTACACCTTC | CASSSEVDRGRKVINYGYTF
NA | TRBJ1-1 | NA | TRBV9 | TGTGCCAGCAGCACCGGGGGGCTTGGGAAGACTGAAGCTTTCTTT | CASSTGGLGKTEAFF
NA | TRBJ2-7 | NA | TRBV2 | TGTGCCAGCAAGCGGAGCGGCGAGCAGTACTTC | CASKRSGEQYF
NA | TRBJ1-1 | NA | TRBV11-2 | TGTGCCAGCAGCTTAACTGGGATCGTACGAGGGCAGAGTTACACTGAAGCTTTCTTT | CASSLTGIVRGQSYTEAFF
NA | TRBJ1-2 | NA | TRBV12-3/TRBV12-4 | TGTGCCAGCAGTTTAAGCTTTAACTATGGCTACACCTTC | CASSLSFNYGYTF
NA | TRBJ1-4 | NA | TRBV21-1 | TGTGTCAGCAGCAAAGCCGCCGACTCGACGGGAGGACCTATTACTAATGAAAAACTGTTTTTT | CVSSKAADSTGGPITNEKLFF
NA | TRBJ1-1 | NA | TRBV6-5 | TGTGCCAGCAGGTTACAGGGTTGGACTGAAGCTTTCTTT | CASRLQGWTEAFF
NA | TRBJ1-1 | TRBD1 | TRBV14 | TGTGCCAGCAGGCCTTGGACAGGGGTTGGCACTGAAGCTTTCTTT | CASRPWTGVGTEAFF
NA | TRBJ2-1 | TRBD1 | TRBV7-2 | TGTGCCAGCAGCCCGCTAGGGACAGGGATCAGGAATGAGCAGTTCTTC | CASSPLGTGIRNEQFF
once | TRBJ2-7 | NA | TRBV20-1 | TGCAGTGCTAGTTTTGGGGCGAGAGAGCAGTACTTC | CSASFGAREQYF
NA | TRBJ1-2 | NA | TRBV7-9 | TGTGCCAGCAGCTCTATGACAACGAGCTATGGCTACACCTTC | CASSSMTTSYGYTF
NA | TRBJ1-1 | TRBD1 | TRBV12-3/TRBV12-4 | TGTGCCAGCAGTCTTACAGGGGTTGGTGAAGCTTTCTTT | CASSLTGVGEAFF
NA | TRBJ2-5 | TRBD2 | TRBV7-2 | TGTGCCAGCAGCCTACCGAGCGGGGGGGCATCAACCCAGTACTTC | CASSLPSGGASTQYF
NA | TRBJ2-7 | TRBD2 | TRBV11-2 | TGTGCCAGCAGCGGGGTAGCGGGGGGACACTACGAGCAGTACTTC | CASSGVAGGHYEQYF
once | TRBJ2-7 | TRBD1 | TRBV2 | TGTGCCAGCCGCGAACAGGGGCCGTCCTACGAGCAGTACTTC | CASREQGPSYEQYF